The sequence of this T cell receptor beta chain was determined in a study of response to subunit inactivated influenza vaccine. This clonotype has ten or more counts. V lost 5 bases, J lost 1 base, and 7 bases stayed unmatched. Germline CDR1 SGHRS, CDR2 YFSETQ. CDR3 length equals 15 residues. TCRdb independently ran MiXCR on the RT-PCR reads; one entry per CDR3 protein. Of about 480,000 distinct CDR3 sequences in the sample, roughly 13% were seen once. This chain links TRBV5-1 with TRBJ2-7, with 9 bases fitting TRBD1. The origin of this receptor is a man aged 50-60 years who received an inactivated influenza vaccine. The source was PBMCs from blood, collected about 40 days after vaccination. CDR3 sequence reads: CASSHPGQGSYEQYF. DNA for the CDR3: TGCGCCAGCAGTCACCCGGGACAGGGATCCTACGAGCAGTACTTC.